Listed here are 21 T cell receptor beta chains from one sample, sequenced in a study of T cells in Graves' hyperthyroidism and ophthalmopathy. TCR beta CDR3 region amplification was performed from RNA transcripts. HTBI primers drove first-round RT-PCR of the TCR CDR3. MiXCR, run by TCRdb on the multiplex PCR reads, gives a single entry per CDR3 protein. Here the sample spans about 760,000 distinct CDR3 sequences, just over 35% being singletons. The sequenced material came from blood. All receptors derive from a woman in her 40s with Graves' hyperthyroidism.

This clonotype showed up many times. The rearrangement links TRBV4-3 to TRBJ1-1; D gene ambiguous. Germline lookup yields CDR1 LGHNA and CDR2 YSLEER. The CDR3 contains 14 residues. V lost 4 bases, J lost 5 bases, and 14 bases lay in between. CDR3 amino acids: CASSPGPGGTEAFF. CDR3 sequence (DNA): TGCGCCAGCAGCCCCGGTCCGGGAGGGACTGAAGCTTTCTTT.

This clonotype was counted at least ten times. The rearrangement links TRBV25-1 to TRBJ2-7, with 7 bases fitting TRBD1. CDR3 length equals 14 residues. Losses at the gene ends were 10 bases for V and 0 bases for J; bases not matched to a gene: 9. Germline loops: CDR1 MGHDK, CDR2 SYGVNS. CDR3 in DNA: TGTGCCACCAGGGGGTACGTTGACTCCTACGAGCAGTACTTC. Amino acid sequence: CATRGYVDSYEQYF.

There are many counts of this clonotype. The V gene is TRBV2, the J gene TRBJ2-7; 10 bases agree with TRBD2. There are 15 residues in the CDR3. Germline values: CDR1 SNHLY, CDR2 FYNNEI. The J segment lost 0 bases and the V segment lost 7 bases, leaving 6 bases of the junction unmatched. CDR3 sequence reads: CASTGLADSSYEQYF. Written as DNA, the CDR3 is TGTGCCAGCACTGGACTAGCGGATAGCTCCTACGAGCAGTACTTC.

This clonotype was counted once. A clone one base away is much larger, so this may be a read error. This rearrangement joins TRBV2 to TRBJ1-4; no reliable D call. CDR3 length: 14 residues. The germline gives CDR1 SNHLY, CDR2 FYNNEI. The CDR3 protein is CPSSSQAGNEKLFF. In nucleotides, the CDR3 is TGTCCCAGCAGCTCCCAGGCAGGAAATGAAAAACTGTTTTTT.

The chain carries TRBV11-1 and TRBJ2-5, with D unclear. In germline, CDR1 is SGHAT, CDR2 FQDESV (reference sequence). The length of the CDR3 is 11 residues. The CDR3 bases are TGTACCGAGGAATCGGGAGAGACCCAGTACTTC. It encodes CTEESGETQYF.

This clonotype was observed many times. The V call is TRBV10-1, the J call TRBJ2-7, with a possible D match to TRBD1 (5 bases). Germline CDR1 reads WNHNN; CDR2 reads SYGVQD (reference sequence). Between the trimmed V and J ends, which lost 4 bases and 6 bases, there was a span of 13 bases. The CDR3 contains 13 residues. The CDR3 DNA sequence: TGCGCCAGCAGTGGGACATCCTGGGGCGAGCAGTACTTC. This codes for CASSGTSWGEQYF.

V usage is TRBV10-2 and J usage is TRBJ2-6; D is perhaps TRBD1 (5 bases). Trimming pared 6 bases from V and 2 bases from J, leaving 17 bases between. Germline assignment: CDR1 WSHSY and CDR2 SAAADI. The CDR3 covers 17 residues. CDR3 nucleotide sequence: TGCGCCAGCAGGGCCAGGGCCACTGAAGCTGGGGCCAACGTCCTGACTTTC. It translates to CASRARATEAGANVLTF.

This clonotype was seen a few times. The rearrangement uses TRBV27 and TRBJ1-5; possibly TRBD1 for D (5 bases). Germline V gives CDR1 MNHEY, CDR2 SMNVEV (reference sequence). The CDR3 loop spans 11 amino acids. V was cut by 11 bases and J by 9 bases, with 14 bases left in between. The CDR3 spells CAHGGTTPQHF. The CDR3 nucleotides are TGTGCCCACGGGGGAACCACGCCCCAGCATTTT.

CDR3 coding DNA: TGTGCCAGCAGTTACGATAATGGGGGTCCTGGAAACACCATATATTTT. Translating it yields CASSYDNGGPGNTIYF. The rearrangement uses TRBV6-5 and TRBJ1-3; D may be TRBD1 (5 bases). This CDR3 has 16 amino acids. The V gene's germline CDR1 is MNHEY and CDR2 SVGAGI. Trimming removed 2 bases from V and 2 bases from J, with 13 bases in between.

The gene calls are TRBV7-2 and TRBJ1-6, with 7 bases fitting TRBD1. The CDR3 totals 16 residues. The germline V gene encodes CDR1 SGHTA and CDR2 FQGNSA. The trim removed 1 base at V and 9 bases at J, leaving 9 bases unmatched. DNA for the CDR3: TGTGCCAGCAGCTTAGATGGGGAAGGGGGCACTTCACCCCTCCACTTT. Translation: CASSLDGEGGTSPLHF. The full variable domain, in which reference TRBV7-2 and TRBJ1-6 provide the parts outside the CDR3, is GAGVSQSPSNKVTEKGKDVELRCDPISGHTALYWYRQSLGQGLEFLIYFQGNSAPDKSGLPSDRFSAERTGGSVSTLTIQRTQQEDSAVYLCASSLDGEGGTSPLHFGNGTRLTVT.

There are many counts of this clonotype. This sequence joins TRBV10-2 and TRBJ1-5; no reliable D call. V dropped 8 bases and J dropped 0 bases, with 11 bases sitting between them. Germline assignment: CDR1 WSHSY and CDR2 SAAADI. This CDR3 region has 14 residues. CDR3 bases: TGCGCCAGCGCCCTTGAGTATAGCAATCAGCCCCAGCATTTT. Translated, it gives CASALEYSNQPQHF.

This clonotype was detected many times. The V call is TRBV7-9, the J call TRBJ1-1; no firm D call. Trimming cost V 2 bases and J 3 bases, with 1 base left between them. This CDR3 comprises 11 residues. Germline lookup yields CDR1 SEHNR and CDR2 FQNEAQ (reference sequence). CDR3 region: CASSLYTEAFF. CDR3 coding DNA: TGTGCCAGCAGCTTATACACTGAAGCTTTCTTT.

V gene TRBV6-1 combines with J gene TRBJ2-5; perhaps TRBD1 as D (5 bases). V was pared by 6 bases and J by 3 bases, with 8 bases between. Germline V gene data show CDR1 as MNHNS and CDR2 as SASEGT. This CDR3 region has 12 residues. The CDR3, as DNA: TGTGCCAGCAGCTCACAGGAAGAGACCCAGTACTTC. Protein product: CASSSQEETQYF.

Many counts were recorded for this clonotype. This rearrangement joins TRBV7-9 to TRBJ1-2; D remains ambiguous. Germline V CDR1 and CDR2: SEHNR, FQNEAQ (reference sequence). The CDR3 is 14 amino acids. Trimming left V 5 bases short and J 4 bases short, with 14 bases between. This chain's CDR3 is CASSPPNRGYGYTF. CDR3 nucleotides: TGTGCCAGCAGCCCCCCAAATAGAGGCTATGGCTACACCTTC.

The chain couples TRBV29-1 to TRBJ1-1; maybe TRBD1 (6 bases). V gave up 7 bases and J gave up 5 bases, with 11 bases separating them. Germline CDR1 is SQVTM and CDR2 is ANQGSEA. The CDR3 is 11 amino acids. The CDR3 sequence: CSGGGVTEAFF. CDR3 nucleotide sequence: TGCAGCGGGGGGGGCGTGACTGAAGCTTTCTTT.

For this clonotype: Sequence at one end of the junction differs from germline and may be a read error. DNA for the CDR3: TGCGCCAGCAGCCAAGAGCATTATTTGAACACTGAAGCTTTCTTT. Protein product: CASSQEHYLNTEAFF. The chain couples TRBV5-4 to TRBJ1-1, with D unclear. Germline V gene lookup returns CDR1 SGHNT and CDR2 YYREEE (reference sequence). The CDR3 covers 15 residues.

This chain joins TRBV29-1 and TRBJ1-3; 12 nucleotides match TRBD1. CDR1 is SQVTM and CDR2 is ANQGSEA in the germline V gene. The CDR3 runs 17 residues. The trim removed 2 bases at V and 4 bases at J, leaving 9 bases unmatched. As DNA, the CDR3 is TGCAGCGTTGAATCCCTGTGGGGACAGGGGGCAGGAAACACCATATATTTT. Translated: CSVESLWGQGAGNTIYF.

The sample holds many counts of this clonotype. The CDR3 DNA sequence: TGTGCCAGCAGTGAACAAATCTACACTGAAGCTTTCTTT. Its translation: CASSEQIYTEAFF. This sequence joins TRBV2 and TRBJ1-1; D gene unclear. Germline-derived CDR1 and CDR2 are SNHLY and FYNNEI. The CDR3 loop spans 13 amino acids. V gave up 2 bases and J gave up 3 bases, with 7 bases separating them.

This clonotype showed up just a few times. The chain employs TRBV4-3 and TRBJ1-2; TRBD1 agrees at 10 bases. CDR3 size: 13 residues. Germline CDR1 is LGHNA and CDR2 is YSLEER. Trimming at V came to 4 bases and at J to 8 bases, leaving 4 bases not matched to a gene. DNA for the CDR3: TGCGCCAGCAGCCCTGGACAGGGGGAAGGCTACACCTTC. The encoded protein is CASSPGQGEGYTF.

Note on this clonotype: A read error may account for a junction end that differs from germline. V usage is TRBV10-3 and J usage is TRBJ1-4; D gene ambiguous. The CDR3 has 14 residues. CDR1 is ENHRY and CDR2 is SYGVKD in the germline V gene. CDR3 sequence reads: CASSLSVTNEKLFF. Here the CDR3 DNA reads TGTGCCAGCAGTTTATCGGTCACTAATGAAAAACTGTTTTTT.

The J gene is TRBJ2-3, the V gene TRBV29-1; D unresolved. Germline CDR1 reads SQVTM; CDR2 reads ANQGSEA. Trimming cost V 7 bases and J 8 bases, with 10 bases left between them. This CDR3 is 10 amino acids long. CDR3 nucleotides: TGCAGCGCCCAGGACCCTACGCAGTATTTT. Protein product: CSAQDPTQYF.